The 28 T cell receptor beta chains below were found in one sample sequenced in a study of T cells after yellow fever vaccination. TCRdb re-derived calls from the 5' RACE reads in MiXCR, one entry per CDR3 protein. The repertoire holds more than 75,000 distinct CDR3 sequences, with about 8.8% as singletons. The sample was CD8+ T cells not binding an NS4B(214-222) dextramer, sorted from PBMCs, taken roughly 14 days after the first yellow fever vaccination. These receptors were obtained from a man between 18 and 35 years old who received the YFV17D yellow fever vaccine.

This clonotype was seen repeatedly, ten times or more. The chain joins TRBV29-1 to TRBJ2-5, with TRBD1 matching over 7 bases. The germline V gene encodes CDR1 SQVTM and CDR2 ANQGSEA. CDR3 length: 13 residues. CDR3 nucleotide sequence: TGCAGTTTGAGGGGGCGCGTATGGGAGACCCAGTACTTC. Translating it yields CSLRGRVWETQYF.

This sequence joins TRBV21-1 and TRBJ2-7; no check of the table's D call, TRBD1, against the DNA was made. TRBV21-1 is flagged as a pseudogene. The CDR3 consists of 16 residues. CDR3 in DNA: TGTGCCAGCAGCAAAGCCGGGCGGAGACCCCCCTACGAGCAGTACGTC. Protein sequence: CASSKAGRRPPYEQYV.

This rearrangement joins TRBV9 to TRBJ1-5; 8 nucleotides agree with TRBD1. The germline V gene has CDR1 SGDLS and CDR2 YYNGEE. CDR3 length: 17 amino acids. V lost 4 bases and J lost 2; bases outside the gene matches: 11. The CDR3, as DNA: TGTGCCAGCAGCTTCGAGATGGACAGGGTCGGCAATCAGCCCCAGCATTTT. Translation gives CASSFEMDRVGNQPQHF.

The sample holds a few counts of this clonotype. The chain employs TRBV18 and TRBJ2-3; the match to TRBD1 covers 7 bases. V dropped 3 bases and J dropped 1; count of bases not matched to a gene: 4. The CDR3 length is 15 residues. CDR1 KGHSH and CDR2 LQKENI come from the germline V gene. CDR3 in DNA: TGTGCCAGCTCACCCCCGGGACAGCGCACAGATACGCAGTATTTT. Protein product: CASSPPGQRTDTQYF.

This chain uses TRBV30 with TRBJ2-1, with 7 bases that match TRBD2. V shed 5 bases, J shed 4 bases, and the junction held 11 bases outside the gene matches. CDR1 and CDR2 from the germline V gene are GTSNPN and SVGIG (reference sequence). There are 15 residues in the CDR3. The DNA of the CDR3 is TGTGCCTGGGAGGGGAGGGATGGGCAGTACAATGAGCAGTTCTTC. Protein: CAWEGRDGQYNEQFF.

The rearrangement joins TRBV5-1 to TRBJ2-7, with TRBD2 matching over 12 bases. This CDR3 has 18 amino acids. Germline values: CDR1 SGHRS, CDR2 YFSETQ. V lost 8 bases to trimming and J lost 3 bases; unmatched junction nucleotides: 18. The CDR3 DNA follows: TGCGCCAGGGATAGAAAGATTTTCCTAGCGGGGGGGATCTACGAGCAGTACTTC. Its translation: CARDRKIFLAGGIYEQYF. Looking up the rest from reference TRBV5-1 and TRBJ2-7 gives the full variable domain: KAGVTQTPRYLIKTRGQQVTLSCSPISGHRSVSWYQQTPGQGLQFLFEYFSETQRNKGNFPGRFSGRQFSNSRSEMNVSTLELGDSALYLCARDRKIFLAGGIYEQYFGPGTRLTVT.

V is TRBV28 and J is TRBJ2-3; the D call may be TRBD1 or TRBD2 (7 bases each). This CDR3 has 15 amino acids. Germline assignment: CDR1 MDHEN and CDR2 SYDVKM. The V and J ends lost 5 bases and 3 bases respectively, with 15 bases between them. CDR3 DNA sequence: TGTGCCAGCAGTCCCTGGGAGGGGGCTACAGATACGCAGTATTTT. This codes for CASSPWEGATDTQYF.

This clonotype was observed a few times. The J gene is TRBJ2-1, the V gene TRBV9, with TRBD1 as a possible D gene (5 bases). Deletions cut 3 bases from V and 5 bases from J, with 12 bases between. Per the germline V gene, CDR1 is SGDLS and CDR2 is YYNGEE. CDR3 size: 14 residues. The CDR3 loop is CASSAPRQNNEQFF. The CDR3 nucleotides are TGTGCCAGCAGCGCACCTAGACAGAACAATGAGCAGTTCTTC.

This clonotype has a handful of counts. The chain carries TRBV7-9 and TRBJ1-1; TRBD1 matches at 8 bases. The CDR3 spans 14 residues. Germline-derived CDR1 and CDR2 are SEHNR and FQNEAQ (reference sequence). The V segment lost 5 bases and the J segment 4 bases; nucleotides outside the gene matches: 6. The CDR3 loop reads CASSIGQGGTEAFF. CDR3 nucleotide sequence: TGTGCCAGCAGCATTGGACAGGGAGGCACTGAAGCTTTCTTT.

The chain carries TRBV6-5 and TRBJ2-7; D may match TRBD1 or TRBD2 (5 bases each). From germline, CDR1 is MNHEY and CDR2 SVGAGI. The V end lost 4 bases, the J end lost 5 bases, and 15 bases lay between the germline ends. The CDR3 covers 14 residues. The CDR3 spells CASSFGTRLDEQYF. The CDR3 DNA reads TGTGCCAGCAGTTTCGGGACCCGGTTGGACGAGCAGTACTTC.

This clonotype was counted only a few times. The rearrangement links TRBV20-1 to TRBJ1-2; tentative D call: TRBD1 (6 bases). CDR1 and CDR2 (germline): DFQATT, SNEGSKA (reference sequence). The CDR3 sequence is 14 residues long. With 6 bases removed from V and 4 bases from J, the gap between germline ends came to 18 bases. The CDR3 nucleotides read TGCAGTGCGAAAAACCGGGACATACTCTATGGCTACACCTTC. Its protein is CSAKNRDILYGYTF.

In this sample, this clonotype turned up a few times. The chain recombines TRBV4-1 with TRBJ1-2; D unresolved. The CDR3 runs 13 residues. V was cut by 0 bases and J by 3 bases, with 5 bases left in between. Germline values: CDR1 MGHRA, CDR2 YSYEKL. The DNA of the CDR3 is TGCGCCAGCAGCCAAGAAAATTACTATGGCTACACCTTC. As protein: CASSQENYYGYTF.

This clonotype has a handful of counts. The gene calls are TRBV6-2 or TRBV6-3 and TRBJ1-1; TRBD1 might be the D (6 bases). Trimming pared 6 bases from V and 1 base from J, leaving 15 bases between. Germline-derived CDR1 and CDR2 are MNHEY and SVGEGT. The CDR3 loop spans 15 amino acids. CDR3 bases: TGTGCCAGCAGACACTGGACGGGACAGAACACTGAAGCTTTCTTT. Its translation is CASRHWTGQNTEAFF.

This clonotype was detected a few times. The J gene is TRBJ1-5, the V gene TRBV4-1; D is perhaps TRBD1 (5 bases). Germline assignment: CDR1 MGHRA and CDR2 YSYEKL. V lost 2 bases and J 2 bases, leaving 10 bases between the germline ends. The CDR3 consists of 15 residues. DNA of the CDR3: TGCGCCAGCAGCCAATCGACAGTGGGCAATCAGCCCCAGCATTTT. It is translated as CASSQSTVGNQPQHF.

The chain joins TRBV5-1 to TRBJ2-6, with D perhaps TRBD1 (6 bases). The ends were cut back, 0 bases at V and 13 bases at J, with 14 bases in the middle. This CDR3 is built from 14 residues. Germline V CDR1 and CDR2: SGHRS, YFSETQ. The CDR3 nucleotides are TGCGCCAGCAGCTTGGGCCAGGGGATCCAGGTCCTGACTTTC. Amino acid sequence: CASSLGQGIQVLTF. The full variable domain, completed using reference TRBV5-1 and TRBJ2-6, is KAGVTQTPRYLIKTRGQQVTLSCSPISGHRSVSWYQQTPGQGLQFLFEYFSETQRNKGNFPGRFSGRQFSNSRSEMNVSTLELGDSALYLCASSLGQGIQVLTFGAGSRLTVL.

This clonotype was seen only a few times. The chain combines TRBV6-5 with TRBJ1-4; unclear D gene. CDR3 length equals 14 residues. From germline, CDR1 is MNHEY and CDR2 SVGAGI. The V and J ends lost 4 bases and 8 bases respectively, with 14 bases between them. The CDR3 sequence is CASSLSSEPEKLFF. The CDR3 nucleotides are TGTGCCAGCAGTTTGTCCAGCGAACCCGAAAAACTGTTTTTT.

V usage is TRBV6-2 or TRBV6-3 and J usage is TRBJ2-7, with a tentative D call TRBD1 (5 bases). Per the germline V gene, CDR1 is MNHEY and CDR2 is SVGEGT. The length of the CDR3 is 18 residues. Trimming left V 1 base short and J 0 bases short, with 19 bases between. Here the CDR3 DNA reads TGTGCCAGCAGTTACTTGCCCATTCAGACAGCACCCTCCTACGAGCAGTACTTC. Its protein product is CASSYLPIQTAPSYEQYF.

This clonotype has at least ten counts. The CDR3 sequence is CSVESRTSSYNEQFF. CDR3 DNA: TGCAGCGTTGAATCCCGGACAAGCTCCTACAATGAGCAGTTCTTC. The V gene is TRBV29-1, the J gene TRBJ2-1; a possible D gene is TRBD1 (5 bases). The V and J ends lost 2 bases and 0 bases respectively, with 11 bases between them. The length of the CDR3 is 15 residues. Germline V gene lookup returns CDR1 SQVTM and CDR2 ANQGSEA.

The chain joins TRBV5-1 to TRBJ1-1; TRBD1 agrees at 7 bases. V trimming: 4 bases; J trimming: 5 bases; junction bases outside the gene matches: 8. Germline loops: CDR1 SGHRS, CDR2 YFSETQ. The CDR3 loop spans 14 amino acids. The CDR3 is CASSPIGTATEAFF. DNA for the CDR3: TGCGCCAGCAGCCCCATCGGGACAGCGACTGAAGCTTTCTTT.

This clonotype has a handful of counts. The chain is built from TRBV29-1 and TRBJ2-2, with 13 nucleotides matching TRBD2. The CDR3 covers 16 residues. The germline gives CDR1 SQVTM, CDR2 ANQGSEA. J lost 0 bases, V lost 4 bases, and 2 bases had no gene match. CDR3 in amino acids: CSVAGLAGANTGELFF. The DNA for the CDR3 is TGCAGCGTTGCCGGACTAGCGGGGGCGAACACCGGGGAGCTGTTTTTT.

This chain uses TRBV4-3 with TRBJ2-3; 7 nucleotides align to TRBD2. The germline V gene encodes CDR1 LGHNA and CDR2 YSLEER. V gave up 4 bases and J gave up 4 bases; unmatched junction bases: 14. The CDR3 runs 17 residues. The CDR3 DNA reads TGCGCCAGCAGCCCGGGGGTGGTCCGGGGGGTTTCAGATACGCAGTATTTT. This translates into CASSPGVVRGVSDTQYF.

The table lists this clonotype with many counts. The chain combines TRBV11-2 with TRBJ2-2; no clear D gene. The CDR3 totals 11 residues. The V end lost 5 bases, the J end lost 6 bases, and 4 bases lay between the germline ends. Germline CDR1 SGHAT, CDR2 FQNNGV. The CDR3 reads CASSPPGELFF. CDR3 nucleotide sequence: TGTGCCAGCAGCCCTCCCGGGGAGCTGTTTTTT.

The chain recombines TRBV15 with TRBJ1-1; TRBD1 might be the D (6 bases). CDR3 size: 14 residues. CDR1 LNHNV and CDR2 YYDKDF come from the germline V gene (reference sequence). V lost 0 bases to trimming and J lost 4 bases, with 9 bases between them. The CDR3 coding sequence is TGTGCCACCAGCAGAGATGTGGGGGCCACTGAAGCTTTCTTT. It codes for CATSRDVGATEAFF.

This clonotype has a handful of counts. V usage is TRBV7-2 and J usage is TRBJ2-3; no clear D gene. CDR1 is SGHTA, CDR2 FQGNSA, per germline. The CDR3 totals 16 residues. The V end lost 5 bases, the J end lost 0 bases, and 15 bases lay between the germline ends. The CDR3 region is CASSHPPAESTDTQYF. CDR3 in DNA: TGTGCCAGCAGCCACCCCCCTGCCGAAAGCACAGATACGCAGTATTTT.

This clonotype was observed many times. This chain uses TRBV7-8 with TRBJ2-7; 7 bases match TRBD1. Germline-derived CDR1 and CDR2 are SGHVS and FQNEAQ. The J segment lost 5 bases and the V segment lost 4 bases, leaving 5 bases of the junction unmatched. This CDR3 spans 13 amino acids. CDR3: CASSYPGGHEQYV. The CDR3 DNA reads TGTGCCAGCAGCTATCCAGGGGGTCACGAGCAGTACGTC.

As DNA, the CDR3 is TGTGCCAGCAGTGATGGACAGGGGGGGACTGAAGCTTTCTTT. Translated: CASSDGQGGTEAFF. The V gene is TRBV2, the J gene TRBJ1-1; 10 bases align to TRBD1. Germline V lookup: CDR1 SNHLY, CDR2 FYNNEI. CDR3 length equals 14 residues. With V trimmed by 3 bases and J by 5 bases, 3 bases remained unmatched.

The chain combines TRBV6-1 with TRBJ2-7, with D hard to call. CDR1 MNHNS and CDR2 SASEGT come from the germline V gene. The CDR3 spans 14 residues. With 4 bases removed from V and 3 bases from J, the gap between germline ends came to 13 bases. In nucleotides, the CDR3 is TGTGCCAGCAGTGTGACCCCGAACCTCTACGAGCAGTACTTC. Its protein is CASSVTPNLYEQYF.

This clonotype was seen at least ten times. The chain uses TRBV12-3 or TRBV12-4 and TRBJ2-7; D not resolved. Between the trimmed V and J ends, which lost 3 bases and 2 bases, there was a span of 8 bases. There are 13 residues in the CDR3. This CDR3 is CASSFGRTYEQYF. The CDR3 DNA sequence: TGTGCCAGCAGTTTTGGAAGAACCTACGAGCAGTACTTC.